Shown below are 25 T cell receptor beta chains from a single sample sequenced in a study of T cells in Graves' hyperthyroidism and ophthalmopathy. From RNA transcripts, TCR beta CDR3 regions were amplified. First-round RT-PCR with HTBI primers amplified the TCR CDR3 region. Each CDR3 protein is one row after TCRdb ran MiXCR on the multiplex PCR reads. Of 500,000 to 700,000 distinct CDR3 sequences listed, 16% are singletons. Source material: blood. These receptors were obtained from a woman younger than 35 with Graves' hyperthyroidism.

Remarks on this clonotype: One end of the junction does not line up with germline, which may come from a read error. CDR3 region: CASSHTRDRSMNTEVFF. The DNA of the CDR3 is TGCGCCAGCAGCCACACCCGGGACAGATCTATGAACACTGAAGTTTTCTTT. The rearrangement links TRBV4-1 to TRBJ1-1; TRBD1 aligns across 7 bases. Germline assignment: CDR1 MGHRA and CDR2 YSYEKL. The CDR3 is made up of 17 amino acids.

This clonotype was counted ten times or more. This chain connects TRBV28 to TRBJ2-1; tentatively, D is TRBD2 (5 bases). CDR1 and CDR2 from the germline V gene are MDHEN and SYDVKM. Trimming removed 8 bases from V and 0 bases from J, with 8 bases in between. The CDR3 has 13 amino acids. The CDR3 bases are TGTGCCAGCTCAACTAGCTCCTACAATGAGCAGTTCTTC. It codes for CASSTSSYNEQFF.

This clonotype was detected only a few times. The chain employs TRBV3-2 and TRBJ1-4. TRBV3-2 counts as a pseudogene. CDR3 length: 19 amino acids. This CDR3 is CASSLGRFAEGGEEEKLFF. Written as DNA, the CDR3 is TGTGCCAGCAGCCTCGGGAGGTTTGCTGAGGGAGGGGAGGAAGAAAAACTGTTTTTT.

This clonotype has at least ten counts. This chain connects TRBV2 to TRBJ2-3, with D tentatively TRBD2 (5 bases). Germline V gives CDR1 SNHLY, CDR2 FYNNEI. With 2 bases removed from V and 7 bases from J, the gap between germline ends came to 10 bases. The CDR3 totals 13 residues. The DNA for the CDR3 is TGTGCCAGCAGTGAATTTGAGGGCTATACGCAGTATTTT. Protein: CASSEFEGYTQYF.

This clonotype has a handful of counts. The chain joins TRBV6-5 to TRBJ2-1; D not resolved. This CDR3 has 17 amino acids. Trimming pared 0 bases from V and 0 bases from J, leaving 12 bases between. Germline V gene sequence: CDR1 MNHEY, CDR2 SVGAGI. The CDR3 bases are TGTGCCAGCAGTTACTCGACCCCAAGGAGCTCCTACAATGAGCAGTTCTTC. Protein product: CASSYSTPRSSYNEQFF.

This clonotype was recorded many times. The J gene is TRBJ1-1, the V gene TRBV18; possibly TRBD1 for D (6 bases). V was pared by 5 bases and J by 1 base, with 14 bases between. In germline, CDR1 is KGHSH, CDR2 LQKENI. This CDR3 region has 15 residues. CDR3 amino acids: CASSSLDRRNTEAFF. In nucleotides, the CDR3 is TGTGCCAGCTCATCCCTCGACAGGAGGAACACTGAAGCTTTCTTT.

The chain combines TRBV9 with TRBJ2-7, with a weak D call TRBD2 (6 bases). Germline V lookup: CDR1 SGDLS, CDR2 YYNGEE. The CDR3 spans 15 residues. Between the trimmed V and J ends, which lost 4 bases and 2 bases, there was a span of 16 bases. CDR3 amino acids: CASSPHSGTAYEQYF. The CDR3 DNA reads TGTGCCAGCAGCCCCCACTCCGGGACTGCCTACGAGCAGTACTTC.

The table lists this clonotype with many counts. The junction and the germline gene differ at one end; a read error may be behind it. The rearrangement joins TRBV27 to TRBJ2-7; TRBD2 aligns across 8 bases. Germline V CDR1 and CDR2: MNHEY, SMNVEV (reference sequence). The CDR3 is made up of 15 amino acids. The CDR3 reads CASRIQGLGSHEQYF. The CDR3 DNA sequence: TGTGCCAGCAGGATACAGGGACTAGGCTCCCACGAGCAGTACTTC.

The V and J genes are TRBV12-3 or TRBV12-4 and TRBJ2-1, with D maybe TRBD1 (6 bases). The germline V and J ends were trimmed by 2 bases and 7 bases, with 15 bases remaining between them. This CDR3 is built from 15 residues. The CDR3 DNA sequence: TGTGCCAGCAGTTTAAGACAGGACTTGGGTAATGAGCAGTTCTTC. It specifies CASSLRQDLGNEQFF.

This chain connects TRBV6-2 or TRBV6-3 to TRBJ1-1; D perhaps matches TRBD1 (5 bases). The V gene lost 7 bases and the J gene lost 1 base, with 10 bases spanning the gap. This CDR3 region has 13 residues. The germline V gene encodes CDR1 MNHEY and CDR2 SVGEGT. CDR3 sequence (DNA): TGTGCCAGCACCATGACAGCGAACACTGAAGCTTTCTTT. It is translated as CASTMTANTEAFF.

The gene calls are TRBV6-2 or TRBV6-3 and TRBJ2-7; D is unclear. Germline values: CDR1 MNHEY, CDR2 SVGEGT. The length of the CDR3 is 12 residues. With 6 bases removed from V and 5 bases from J, the gap between germline ends came to 11 bases. CDR3 sequence reads: CASSPRGHEQYF. In DNA, the CDR3 is TGTGCCAGCAGCCCACGTGGGCACGAGCAGTACTTC.

V gene TRBV12-3 or TRBV12-4 combines with J gene TRBJ2-3; TRBD1 agrees at 12 bases. The ends lost 8 bases at V and 4 bases at J; junction bases unmatched: 22. The CDR3 has 20 amino acids. The CDR3 sequence: CASSLIARFGGQGASDTQYF. The CDR3 DNA sequence: TGTGCCAGCTCCCTTATCGCCCGATTTGGGGGACAGGGGGCGTCAGATACGCAGTATTTT.

At least ten counts were recorded for this clonotype. The chain links TRBV28 to TRBJ2-7; 8 positions agree with TRBD2. The CDR3 covers 14 residues. Trimming removed 8 bases from V and 6 bases from J; junction bases left unmatched: 12. The germline V gene has CDR1 MDHEN and CDR2 SYDVKM. The CDR3 DNA sequence: TGTGCCAGCCTGGGGATAATAGCGGGAATCGAGCAGTACTTC. Amino acids: CASLGIIAGIEQYF.

This clonotype was counted ten times or more. This chain uses TRBV6-2 or TRBV6-3 with TRBJ2-1; unclear D gene. Germline CDR1 and CDR2: MNHEY and SVGEGT. Trimming cost V 7 bases and J 0 bases, with 10 bases left between them. This CDR3 contains 14 residues. CDR3 loop: CASTATNSYNEQFF. The CDR3 region has the DNA TGTGCCAGCACGGCTACAAACTCCTACAATGAGCAGTTCTTC.

This chain links TRBV28 with TRBJ2-3; 11 bases line up with TRBD2. Germline CDR1 is MDHEN and CDR2 is SYDVKM. The CDR3 totals 21 residues. V dropped 3 bases and J dropped 0; count of bases not matched to a gene: 17. The CDR3 DNA follows: TGTGCCAGCAGTTTTGATTCGCATTCGGGACTAGCGGAATCTAGCACAGATACGCAGTATTTT. This translates into CASSFDSHSGLAESSTDTQYF.

This clonotype was picked up a small number of times. The chain employs TRBV5-1 and TRBJ2-2; 8 positions match TRBD2. The CDR3 runs 14 residues. Germline CDR1 SGHRS, CDR2 YFSETQ. J was trimmed by 6 bases and V by 0 bases; bases with no gene match: 1. CDR3 sequence (DNA): TGCGCCAGCAGCTTGGACGGGAGGGCCGGGGAGCTGTTTTTT. This encodes CASSLDGRAGELFF. Based on the CDR3 plus reference TRBV5-1 and TRBJ2-2, the full variable domain is KAGVTQTPRYLIKTRGQQVTLSCSPISGHRSVSWYQQTPGQGLQFLFEYFSETQRNKGNFPGRFSGRQFSNSRSEMNVSTLELGDSALYLCASSLDGRAGELFFGEGSRLTVL.

The chain employs TRBV6-1 and TRBJ1-5, with a tentative D call TRBD1 (6 bases). The CDR3 totals 13 residues. V was pared by 7 bases and J by 4 bases, with 11 bases between. Germline V lookup: CDR1 MNHNS, CDR2 SASEGT. CDR3 bases: TGTGCCAGCAATGCACAGGGTAATCAGCCCCAGCATTTT. Amino acids: CASNAQGNQPQHF.

There are a few counts of this clonotype. This chain joins TRBV6-2 or TRBV6-3 and TRBJ2-7; D gene unclear. Germline CDR1 and CDR2: MNHEY and SVGEGT. Between the trimmed V and J ends, which lost 0 bases and 3 bases, there was a span of 12 bases. The CDR3 spans 15 residues. The CDR3 DNA reads TGTGCCAGCAGTTACTCGCAGAGCACTTACTACGAGCAGTACTTC. Its translation is CASSYSQSTYYEQYF.

This clonotype has ten or more counts. The chain couples TRBV3-1 to TRBJ2-3; D gene ambiguous. Germline V gene lookup returns CDR1 LGHDT and CDR2 YNNKEL (reference sequence). Trimming took 0 bases from V and 1 from J, leaving 5 bases between them. CDR3 size: 14 residues. The CDR3 bases are TGTGCCAGCAGCCAAGACGTTGGCACAGATACGCAGTATTTT. It specifies CASSQDVGTDTQYF.

V is TRBV6-4 and J is TRBJ2-2, with D possibly TRBD1 on 5 matching bases. This CDR3 spans 13 amino acids. V dropped 2 bases and J dropped 10 bases, with 11 bases sitting between them. Germline CDR1 is MRHNA and CDR2 is SNTAGT. CDR3 DNA sequence: TGTGCCAGCAGTGACGTAGGGGCTGCGGAGCTGTTTTTT. Amino acid sequence: CASSDVGAAELFF.

Only a few counts were recorded for this clonotype. The rearrangement uses TRBV6-2 or TRBV6-3 and TRBJ1-2; D gene unclear. Germline CDR1 and CDR2: MNHEY and SVGEGT. Trimming took off 4 bases at V and 4 bases at J, with 13 bases between the two ends. The CDR3 consists of 14 residues. DNA of the CDR3: TGTGCCAGCAGTTTAGGTCCCGACTTCTATGGCTACACCTTC. It yields the protein CASSLGPDFYGYTF.

This clonotype has a handful of counts. This CDR3 is CASSPGGKRAYNEQFF. The CDR3, as DNA: TGTGCCAGCAGTCCTGGGGGGAAGAGGGCTTACAATGAGCAGTTCTTC. The chain carries TRBV27 and TRBJ2-1; D is perhaps TRBD2 (6 bases). The CDR3 sequence is 16 residues long. Germline V CDR1 and CDR2: MNHEY, SMNVEV (reference sequence). Trimming shortened V by 5 bases and J by 4 bases, and 18 bases separated the two germline ends.

This clonotype has only a few counts. The chain joins TRBV7-9 to TRBJ2-1, with TRBD2 matching over 7 bases. Germline V gene data show CDR1 as SEHNR and CDR2 as FQNEAQ (reference sequence). The CDR3 extends over 16 amino acids. Germline trimming cut 1 base from V and 7 bases from J; bases unmatched to any gene: 10. As DNA, the CDR3 is TGTGCCAGCAGCTTAGGGACTAGACTAGTGGGGAATGAGCAGTTCTTC. This codes for CASSLGTRLVGNEQFF.

The chain links TRBV20-1 to TRBJ1-6, with D maybe TRBD1 (5 bases). The CDR3 runs 14 residues. The germline V and J ends were trimmed by 3 bases and 1 base, with 7 bases remaining between them. Germline CDR1 and CDR2: DFQATT and SNEGSKA (reference sequence). CDR3 residues: CSASRVSYNSPLHF. The CDR3 DNA reads as TGCAGTGCTAGCAGGGTGTCCTATAATTCACCCCTCCACTTT.

The chain recombines TRBV29-1 with TRBJ2-2, with 12 bases fitting TRBD2. The CDR3 covers 17 residues. The V gene's germline CDR1 is SQVTM and CDR2 ANQGSEA. Trimming removed 5 bases from V and 0 bases from J; junction bases left unmatched: 7. The CDR3 reads CSVYPTSGSSNTGELFF. In DNA form, the CDR3 reads TGCAGCGTTTACCCGACTAGCGGGAGTTCGAACACCGGGGAGCTGTTTTTT.